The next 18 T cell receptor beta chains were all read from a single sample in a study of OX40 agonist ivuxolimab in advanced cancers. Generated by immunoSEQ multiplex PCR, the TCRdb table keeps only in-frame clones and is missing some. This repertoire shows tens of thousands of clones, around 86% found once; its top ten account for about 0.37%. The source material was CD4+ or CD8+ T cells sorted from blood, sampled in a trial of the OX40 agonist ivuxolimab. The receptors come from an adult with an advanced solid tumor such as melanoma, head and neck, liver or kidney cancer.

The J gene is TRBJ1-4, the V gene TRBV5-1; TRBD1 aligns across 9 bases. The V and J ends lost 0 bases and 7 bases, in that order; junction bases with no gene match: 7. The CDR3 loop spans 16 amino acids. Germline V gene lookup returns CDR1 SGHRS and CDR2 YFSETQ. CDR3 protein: CASSLGGRQGVEKLFF. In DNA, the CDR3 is TGCGCCAGCAGCTTGGGGGGCCGACAGGGGGTTGAAAAACTGTTTTTT.

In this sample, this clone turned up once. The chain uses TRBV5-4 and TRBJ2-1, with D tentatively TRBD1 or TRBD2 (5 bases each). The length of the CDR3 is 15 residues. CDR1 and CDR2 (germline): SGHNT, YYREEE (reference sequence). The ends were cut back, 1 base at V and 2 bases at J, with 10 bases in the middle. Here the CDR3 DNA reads TGTGCCAGCAGCTTGTACGGGGCCACCTACAATGAGCAGTTCTTC. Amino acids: CASSLYGATYNEQFF.

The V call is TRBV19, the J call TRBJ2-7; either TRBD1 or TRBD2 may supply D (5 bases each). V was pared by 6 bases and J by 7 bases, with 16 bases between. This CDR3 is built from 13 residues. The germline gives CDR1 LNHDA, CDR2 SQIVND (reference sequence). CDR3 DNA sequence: TGTGCCAGTAGCCGTCCAGGGAGCCGGGAGCAGTACTTC. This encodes CASSRPGSREQYF.

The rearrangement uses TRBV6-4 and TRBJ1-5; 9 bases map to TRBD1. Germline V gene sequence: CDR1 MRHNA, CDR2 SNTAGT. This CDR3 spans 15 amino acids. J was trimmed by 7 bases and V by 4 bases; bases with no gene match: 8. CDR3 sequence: CASSVSGQGSQPQHF. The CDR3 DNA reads TGTGCCAGCAGTGTCTCGGGACAGGGCAGCCAGCCCCAGCATTTT.

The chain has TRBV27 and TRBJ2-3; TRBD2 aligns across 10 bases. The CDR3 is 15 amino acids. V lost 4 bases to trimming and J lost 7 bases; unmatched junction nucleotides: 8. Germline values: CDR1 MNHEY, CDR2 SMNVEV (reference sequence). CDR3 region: CASSSRLAGDHTQYF. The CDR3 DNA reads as TGTGCCAGCAGTTCTCGGCTAGCGGGGGACCATACGCAGTATTTT.

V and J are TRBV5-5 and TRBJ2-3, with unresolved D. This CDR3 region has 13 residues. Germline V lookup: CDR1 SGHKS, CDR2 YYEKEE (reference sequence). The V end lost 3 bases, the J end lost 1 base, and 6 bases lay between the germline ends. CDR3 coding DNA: TGTGCCAGCAGCTCCCCTGGCACAGATACGCAGTATTTT. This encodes CASSSPGTDTQYF.

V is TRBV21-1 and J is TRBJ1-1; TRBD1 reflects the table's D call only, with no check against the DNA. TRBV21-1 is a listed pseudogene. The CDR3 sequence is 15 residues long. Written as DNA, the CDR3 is TGTGCCAGCAGCCCACCATCGACAGTTCCCACTGAAGCTTTCTTT. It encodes CASSPPSTVPTEAFF.

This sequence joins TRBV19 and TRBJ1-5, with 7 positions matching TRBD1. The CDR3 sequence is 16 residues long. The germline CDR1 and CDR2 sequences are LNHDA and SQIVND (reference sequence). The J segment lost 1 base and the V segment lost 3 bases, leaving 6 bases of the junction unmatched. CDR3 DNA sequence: TGTGCCAGTAGTATGCCCGACAGGGCGAGCAATCAGCCCCAGCATTTT. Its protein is CASSMPDRASNQPQHF.

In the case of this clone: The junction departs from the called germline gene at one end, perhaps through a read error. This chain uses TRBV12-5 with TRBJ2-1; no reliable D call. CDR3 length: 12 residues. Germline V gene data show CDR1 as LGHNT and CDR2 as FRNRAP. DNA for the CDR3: TGTGCTAGCTTGGGTCCGGTGTCCTCCCAGATCTTC. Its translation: CASLGPVSSQIF.

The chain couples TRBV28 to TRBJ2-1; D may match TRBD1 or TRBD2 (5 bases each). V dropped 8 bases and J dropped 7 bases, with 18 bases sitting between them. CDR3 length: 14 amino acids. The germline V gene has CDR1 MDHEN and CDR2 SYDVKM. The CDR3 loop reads CASSNGAQVNEQFF. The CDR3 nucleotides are TGTGCCAGCTCCAACGGGGCCCAGGTGAATGAGCAGTTCTTC.

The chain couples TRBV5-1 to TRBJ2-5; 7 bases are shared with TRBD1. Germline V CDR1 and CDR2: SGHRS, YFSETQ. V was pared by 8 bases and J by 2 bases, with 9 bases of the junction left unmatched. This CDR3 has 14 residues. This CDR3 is CASTDRVGQETQYF. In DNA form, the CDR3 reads TGCGCCAGTACAGACAGGGTGGGTCAAGAGACCCAGTACTTC.

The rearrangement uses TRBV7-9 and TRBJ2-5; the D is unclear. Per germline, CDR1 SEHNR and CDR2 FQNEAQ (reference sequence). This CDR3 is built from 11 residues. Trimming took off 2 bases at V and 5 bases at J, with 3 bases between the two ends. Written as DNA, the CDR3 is TGTGCCAGCAGCTTACTGGAGACCCAGTACTTC. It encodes CASSLLETQYF.

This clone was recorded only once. This CDR3 is CASSLGSTGRQETQYF. The CDR3 nucleotides read TGTGCCAGCAGCTTAGGGTCGACGGGAAGGCAAGAGACCCAGTACTTC. The J gene is TRBJ2-5, the V gene TRBV11-2, with D possibly TRBD2 on 5 matching bases. Trimming pared 1 base from V and 2 bases from J, leaving 14 bases between. This CDR3 region has 16 residues. Germline assignment: CDR1 SGHAT and CDR2 FQNNGV.

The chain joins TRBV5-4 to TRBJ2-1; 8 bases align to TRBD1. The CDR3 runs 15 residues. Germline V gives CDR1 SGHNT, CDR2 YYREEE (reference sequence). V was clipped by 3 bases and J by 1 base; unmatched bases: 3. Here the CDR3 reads CASSSRDRSYNEQFF. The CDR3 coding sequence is TGTGCCAGCAGCTCCCGGGACAGGTCCTACAATGAGCAGTTCTTC.

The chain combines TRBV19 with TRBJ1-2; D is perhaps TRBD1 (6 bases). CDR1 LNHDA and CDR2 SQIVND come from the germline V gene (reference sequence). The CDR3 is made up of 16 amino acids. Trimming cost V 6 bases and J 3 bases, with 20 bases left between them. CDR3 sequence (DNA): TGTGCCAGTAGCATGTTGTCGGGGACAATCCACTATGGCTACACCTTC. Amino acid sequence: CASSMLSGTIHYGYTF.

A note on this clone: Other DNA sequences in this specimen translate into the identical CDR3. The CDR3 DNA is TGTGCCAGCATCAGGACGGAGAGTAACACTGAAGCTTTCTTT. Translating gives CASIRTESNTEAFF. The chain uses TRBV2 and TRBJ1-1; the D is unclear. The CDR3 has 14 amino acids. Germline values: CDR1 SNHLY, CDR2 FYNNEI. V was pared by 7 bases and J by 2 bases, with 14 bases between.

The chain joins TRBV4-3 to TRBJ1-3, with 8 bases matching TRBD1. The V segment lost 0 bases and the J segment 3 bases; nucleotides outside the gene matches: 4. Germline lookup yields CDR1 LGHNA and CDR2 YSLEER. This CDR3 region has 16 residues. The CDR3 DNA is TGCGCCAGCAGCCAAGATTGGGACAGGTTTGGAAACACCATATATTTT. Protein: CASSQDWDRFGNTIYF.

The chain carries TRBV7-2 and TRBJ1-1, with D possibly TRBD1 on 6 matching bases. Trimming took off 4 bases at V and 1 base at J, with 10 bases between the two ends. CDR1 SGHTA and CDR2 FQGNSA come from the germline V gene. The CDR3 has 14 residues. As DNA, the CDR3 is TGTGCCAGCAGCTCGGGACATGCGAACACTGAAGCTTTCTTT. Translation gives CASSSGHANTEAFF.